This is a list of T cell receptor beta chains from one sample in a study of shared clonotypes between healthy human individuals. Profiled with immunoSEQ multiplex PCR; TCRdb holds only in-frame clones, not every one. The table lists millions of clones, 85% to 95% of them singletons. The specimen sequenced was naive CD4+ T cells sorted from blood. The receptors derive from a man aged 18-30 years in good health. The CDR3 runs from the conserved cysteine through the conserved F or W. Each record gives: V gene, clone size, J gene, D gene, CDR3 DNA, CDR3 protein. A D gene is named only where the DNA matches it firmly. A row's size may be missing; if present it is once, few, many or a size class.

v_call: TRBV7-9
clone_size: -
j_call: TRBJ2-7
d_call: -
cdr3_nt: TGTGCCAGCAGCTCAGGGCGGGGCAGGGACTACGAGCAGTACTTC
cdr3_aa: CASSSGRGRDYEQYF

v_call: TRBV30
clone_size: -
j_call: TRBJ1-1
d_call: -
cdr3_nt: TGTGCCTGGAGTCACTTCACCACCGGAGGTATGAACACTGAAGCTTTCTTT
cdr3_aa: CAWSHFTTGGMNTEAFF

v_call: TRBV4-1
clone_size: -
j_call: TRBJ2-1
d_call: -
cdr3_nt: TGCGCCAGCAGCCACCCACTAGATGAGCAGTTCTTC
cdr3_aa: CASSHPLDEQFF

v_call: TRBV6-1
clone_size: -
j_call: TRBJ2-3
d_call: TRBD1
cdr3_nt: TGTGCCAGCGACAGGGGTCGCTTATTAGGTACGCAGTATTTT
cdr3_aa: CASDRGRLLGTQYF

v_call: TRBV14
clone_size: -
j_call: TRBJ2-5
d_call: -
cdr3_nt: TGTGCCAGCAGCCACTGGGGCCAAGGCAACCAAGAGACCCAGTACTTC
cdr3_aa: CASSHWGQGNQETQYF

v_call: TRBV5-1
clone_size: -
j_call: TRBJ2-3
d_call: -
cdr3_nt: TGCGCCAGCAGCCGCAGGGATAGCACAGATACGCAGTATTTT
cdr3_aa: CASSRRDSTDTQYF

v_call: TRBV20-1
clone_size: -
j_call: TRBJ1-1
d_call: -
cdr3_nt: TGCAGTGCTAGAGCAGACACTGAAGCTTTCTTT
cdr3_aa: CSARADTEAFF

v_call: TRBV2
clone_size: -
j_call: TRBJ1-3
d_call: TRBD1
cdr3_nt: TGTGCCAGCGCCCGGACAGGGATTGGAAACACCATATATTTT
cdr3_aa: CASARTGIGNTIYF

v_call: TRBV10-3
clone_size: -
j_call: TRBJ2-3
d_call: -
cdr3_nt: TGTGCCATCAGATCCAACACAGATACGCAGTATTTT
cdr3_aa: CAIRSNTDTQYF

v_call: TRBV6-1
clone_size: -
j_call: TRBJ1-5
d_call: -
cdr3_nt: TGTGCCAGCAGCGGGACACATAGCAATCAGCCCCAGCATTTT
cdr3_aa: CASSGTHSNQPQHF

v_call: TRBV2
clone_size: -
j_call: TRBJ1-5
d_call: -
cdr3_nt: TGTGCCAGCAGTGAAGCCGGGGCTAGCAATCAGCCCCAGCATTTT
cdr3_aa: CASSEAGASNQPQHF

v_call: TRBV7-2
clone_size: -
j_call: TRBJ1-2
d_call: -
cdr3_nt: TGTGCCAGCAGCTTAGACCTCGGCTACACCTTC
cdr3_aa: CASSLDLGYTF

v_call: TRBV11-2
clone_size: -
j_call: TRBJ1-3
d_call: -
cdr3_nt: TGTGCCAGCAGCTTTGGGAACACCATATATTTT
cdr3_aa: CASSFGNTIYF

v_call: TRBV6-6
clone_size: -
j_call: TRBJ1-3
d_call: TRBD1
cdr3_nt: TGTGCCAGCAGTTACACGCCAGGGACAGGGGGAAACACCATATATTTT
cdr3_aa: CASSYTPGTGGNTIYF

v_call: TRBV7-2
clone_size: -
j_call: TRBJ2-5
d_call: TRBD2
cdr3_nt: TGTGCCAGCAGCTCTCCGGGACTAGCGGCCACCCAGTACTTC
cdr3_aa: CASSSPGLAATQYF

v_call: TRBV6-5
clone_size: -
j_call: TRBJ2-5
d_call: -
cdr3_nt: TGTGCCAGCAGTCGGGGGCGAGGTTTTGAGACCCAGTACTTC
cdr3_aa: CASSRGRGFETQYF

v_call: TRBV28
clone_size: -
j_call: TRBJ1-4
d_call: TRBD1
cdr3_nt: TGTGCCAGCAGTTCAAAAACTGGGACAGGAGTTAATGAAAAACTGTTTTTT
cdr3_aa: CASSSKTGTGVNEKLFF

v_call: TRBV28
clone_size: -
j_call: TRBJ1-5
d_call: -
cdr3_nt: TGTGCCAGCAGGTCGAGGGGTTATAGCAATCAGCCCCAGCATTTT
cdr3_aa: CASRSRGYSNQPQHF

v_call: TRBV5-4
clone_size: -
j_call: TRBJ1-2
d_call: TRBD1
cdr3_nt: TGTGCCAGCAGCTTTGGGACAGGGAGTAACTATGGCTACACCTTC
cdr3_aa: CASSFGTGSNYGYTF

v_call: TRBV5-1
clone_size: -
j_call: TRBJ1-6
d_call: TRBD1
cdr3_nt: TGCGCCAGTCGGGGACAGAATAATTCACCCCTCCACTTT
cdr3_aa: CASRGQNNSPLHF

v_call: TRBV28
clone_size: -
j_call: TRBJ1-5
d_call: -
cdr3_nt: TGTGCCAGGCGGCTTGGGGCGAGCAATCAGCCCCAGCATTTT
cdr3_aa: CARRLGASNQPQHF

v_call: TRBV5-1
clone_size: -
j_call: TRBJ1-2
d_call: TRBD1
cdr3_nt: TGCGCCAGCAGCCCTGACAGGGTTAGGGAGGCAACTTCCCTTTTAAACTATGGCTACACCTTC
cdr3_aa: CASSPDRVREATSLLNYGYTF

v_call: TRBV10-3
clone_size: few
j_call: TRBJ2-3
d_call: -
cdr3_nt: TGTGCCATCAGCCTCCTAGCAACAGATACGCAGTATTTT
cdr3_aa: CAISLLATDTQYF

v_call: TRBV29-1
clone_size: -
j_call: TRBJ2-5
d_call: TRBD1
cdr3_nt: TGCAGCGTTGCGACAGGGCGGCACGGCGACTTC
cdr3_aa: CSVATGRHGDF